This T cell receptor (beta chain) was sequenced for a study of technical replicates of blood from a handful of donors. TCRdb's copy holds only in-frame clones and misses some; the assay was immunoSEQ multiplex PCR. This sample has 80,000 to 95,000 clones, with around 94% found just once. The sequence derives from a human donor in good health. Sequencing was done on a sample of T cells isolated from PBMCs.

The CDR3 bases are TGTGCCTGGAGTCTGACGGGGGGCACAGATACGCAGTATTTT. It is translated as CAWSLTGGTDTQYF. V and J are TRBV30 and TRBJ2-3; the D gene is possibly TRBD2 (6 bases). V was trimmed by 2 bases and J by 1 base, leaving 10 bases between them. CDR1 GTSNPN and CDR2 SVGIG come from the germline V gene (reference sequence). The CDR3 is 14 amino acids.